The 25 T cell receptor beta chains in this list originate from one sample, sequenced in a study of vaccination and CD4 T cells after COVID-19. Treatment of the sample: roughly 10-day PBMC culture with coronavirus spike peptide pools or control peptides (ViraFEST assay). Cultured CD4+ T cell DNA was sequenced using the Oncomine TCR Beta short-read assay. TCRdb ran MiXCR on the PCR reads and lists one entry per CDR3 protein. The sample shows over 3,000 distinct CDR3 sequences, roughly two thirds of them seen only once. These receptors have no known antigen. Sequencing was done on a sample of CD4+ T cells from blood, cultured in vitro. These receptors all stem from a human donor who had recovered from COVID-19.

The chain couples TRBV29-1 to TRBJ1-2; D might be TRBD1 (6 bases). There are 12 residues in the CDR3. V was pared by 8 bases and J by 4 bases, with 14 bases between. From germline, CDR1 is SQVTM and CDR2 ANQGSEA. The CDR3 loop reads CSSEGGPYGYTF. The DNA for the CDR3 is TGCAGCTCCGAAGGGGGGCCCTATGGCTACACCTTC.

The V gene is TRBV7-2, the J gene TRBJ2-7; 9 bases are shared with TRBD1. CDR3 size: 13 residues. With V trimmed by 4 bases and J by 7 bases, 5 bases remained unmatched. The germline V gene encodes CDR1 SGHTA and CDR2 FQGNSA. The CDR3 reads CASSSKDRGEQYF. CDR3 sequence (DNA): TGTGCCAGCAGCTCCAAGGACAGGGGAGAGCAGTACTTC.

This clonotype was seen a few times. J is TRBJ1-5 and V is TRBV7-2; unclear D gene. The CDR3 runs to 13 residues. The V gene's germline CDR1 is SGHTA and CDR2 FQGNSA. Deletions cut 1 base from V and 2 bases from J, with 3 bases between. The CDR3 is CASSLVGNQPQHF. CDR3 DNA sequence: TGTGCCAGCAGCTTAGTGGGCAATCAGCCCCAGCATTTT.

The rearrangement joins TRBV5-8 to TRBJ1-6, with 11 positions matching TRBD1. V lost 4 bases and J lost 9; bases outside the gene matches: 12. This CDR3 has 17 residues. CDR1 is SGHTS and CDR2 is YDEGEE in the germline V gene. The CDR3, as DNA: TGTGCCAGCAGCACAGGACAGGGGGCGCTCCTTCGTTCACCCCTCCACTTT. It codes for CASSTGQGALLRSPLHF.

The V gene is TRBV20-1, the J gene TRBJ2-7; D might be TRBD1 (6 bases). The V and J ends lost 5 bases and 1 base respectively, with 15 bases between them. Germline CDR1 is DFQATT and CDR2 is SNEGSKA (reference sequence). The CDR3 covers 14 residues. The CDR3 DNA reads as TGCAGTGCTTCGACAGGCTATTCTTCCTACGAGCAGTACTTC. Translation gives CSASTGYSSYEQYF.

The chain has TRBV7-2 and TRBJ1-1; D gene uncertain. This CDR3 has 16 residues. Germline lookup yields CDR1 SGHTA and CDR2 FQGNSA. Trimming shortened V by 3 bases and J by 1 base, and 15 bases separated the two germline ends. The CDR3 loop reads CASSLGMGFWNTEAFF. The CDR3 DNA follows: TGTGCCAGCAGCTTGGGTATGGGGTTTTGGAACACTGAAGCTTTCTTT.

The genes are TRBV19 and TRBJ1-5; no firm D call. The V gene lost 0 bases and the J gene lost 4 bases, with 13 bases spanning the gap. This CDR3 has 16 amino acids. Per the germline V gene, CDR1 is LNHDA and CDR2 is SQIVND (reference sequence). CDR3 amino acids: CASSIDEGLGNQPQHF. The CDR3 region has the DNA TGTGCCAGTAGTATAGATGAAGGTCTAGGGAATCAGCCCCAGCATTTT.

V gene TRBV20-1 combines with J gene TRBJ2-3, with D tentatively TRBD2 (5 bases). CDR3 size: 15 residues. V was trimmed by 3 bases and J by 0 bases, leaving 13 bases between them. Germline V lookup: CDR1 DFQATT, CDR2 SNEGSKA (reference sequence). The CDR3 loop reads CSASLRAWSTDTQYF. The DNA of the CDR3 is TGCAGTGCTAGCCTGAGGGCGTGGAGCACAGATACGCAGTATTTT.

The chain employs TRBV6-2 or TRBV6-3 and TRBJ1-5; no firm D call. The V end lost 6 bases, the J end lost 8 bases, and 17 bases lay between the germline ends. This CDR3 has 14 amino acids. From germline, CDR1 is MNHEY and CDR2 SVGEGT. The DNA of the CDR3 is TGTGCCAGCAGCTCCCGGGCTCTCCGGGAGCCCCAGCATTTT. This translates into CASSSRALREPQHF.

This sequence joins TRBV20-1 and TRBJ1-2; TRBD1 might be the D (5 bases). Between the trimmed V and J ends, which lost 5 bases and 5 bases, there was a span of 15 bases. Germline CDR1 reads DFQATT; CDR2 reads SNEGSKA (reference sequence). This CDR3 contains 13 residues. Here the CDR3 DNA reads TGCAGTGCTGACAGCGGGGCGGGTTATGGCTACACCTTC. This sequence encodes CSADSGAGYGYTF.

This clonotype was seen a single time. The DNA for the CDR3 is TGCGCCAGCAGCCTTGACGGATTTAATTCACCCCTCCACTTT. This codes for CASSLDGFNSPLHF. The chain joins TRBV4-3 to TRBJ1-6; D unresolved. CDR1 LGHNA and CDR2 YSLEER come from the germline V gene. The CDR3 is made up of 14 amino acids. V was pared by 4 bases and J by 6 bases, with 10 bases between.

By share, this clonotype ranks as medium-sized. Here the CDR3 DNA reads TGCAGTGCAAAGAACCACAGGGAAGCTTTCTTT. This codes for CSAKNHREAFF. The genes are TRBV20-1 and TRBJ1-1; D possibly corresponds to TRBD1 (5 bases). The CDR3 consists of 11 residues. V lost 6 bases to trimming and J lost 8 bases, with 13 bases between them. The germline gives CDR1 DFQATT, CDR2 SNEGSKA (reference sequence).

The V call is TRBV29-1, the J call TRBJ1-2; D might be TRBD1 (6 bases). This CDR3 is 13 amino acids long. V was pared by 3 bases and J by 5 bases, with 13 bases between. Per germline, CDR1 SQVTM and CDR2 ANQGSEA. The CDR3 is CSVEWGGIYGYTF. For the CDR3, the DNA is TGCAGCGTTGAGTGGGGGGGCATATATGGCTACACCTTC.

V usage is TRBV7-2 and J usage is TRBJ2-3, with 10 bases aligning to TRBD1. Germline V lookup: CDR1 SGHTA, CDR2 FQGNSA. The CDR3 is 16 amino acids. The V and J ends lost 4 bases and 4 bases, in that order; junction bases with no gene match: 8. The CDR3 nucleotides are TGTGCCAGCAGCTCATCGAGGACAGGGGGTTCAGATACGCAGTATTTT. The encoded protein is CASSSSRTGGSDTQYF.

V usage is TRBV7-2 and J usage is TRBJ1-1; D remains ambiguous. The V gene's germline CDR1 is SGHTA and CDR2 FQGNSA. Trimming took 5 bases from V and 0 from J, leaving 10 bases between them. There are 14 residues in the CDR3. The CDR3 here is CASSPSNLNTEAFF. DNA of the CDR3: TGTGCCAGCAGCCCTTCAAACTTGAACACTGAAGCTTTCTTT.

This clonotype has just one count. The V and J genes are TRBV5-8 and TRBJ1-6, with TRBD1 matching over 9 bases. V lost 4 bases to trimming and J lost 9 bases; unmatched junction nucleotides: 8. The CDR3 extends over 15 amino acids. Germline V lookup: CDR1 SGHTS, CDR2 YDEGEE. The CDR3 loop is CASSRTGQGSSPLHF. In DNA form, the CDR3 reads TGTGCCAGCAGCAGAACGGGACAGGGAAGTTCACCCCTCCACTTT.

The chain is built from TRBV7-9 and TRBJ1-5, with a tentative D call TRBD1 (5 bases). This CDR3 comprises 15 residues. Trimming removed 2 bases from V and 2 bases from J, with 10 bases in between. Germline CDR1 and CDR2: SEHNR and FQNEAQ (reference sequence). CDR3 nucleotide sequence: TGTGCCAGCAGCTTACCAGGGACGGGCAATCAGCCCCAGCATTTT. This gives the protein CASSLPGTGNQPQHF.

The count of this clonotype is one. This chain uses TRBV4-2 with TRBJ2-7; D tentatively fits TRBD1 or TRBD2 (5 bases each). V lost 1 base to trimming and J lost 1 base, with 8 bases between them. The CDR3 runs 14 residues. Germline V CDR1 and CDR2: LGHNA, YNFKEQ. This chain's CDR3 is CASSQAEGSYEQYF. CDR3 coding DNA: TGTGCCAGCAGCCAAGCCGAGGGGTCCTACGAGCAGTACTTC.

V gene TRBV5-1 combines with J gene TRBJ2-3; 10 bases match TRBD2. Looked up from germline, CDR1 is SGHRS and CDR2 is YFSETQ. With V trimmed by 2 bases and J by 2 bases, 2 bases remained unmatched. The CDR3 loop spans 15 amino acids. The CDR3 region is CASSLLAGPTDTQYF. The CDR3 DNA is TGCGCCAGCAGCTTACTAGCGGGGCCCACAGATACGCAGTATTTT.

This sequence joins TRBV9 and TRBJ2-1; 8 bases line up with TRBD2. The germline V gene encodes CDR1 SGDLS and CDR2 YYNGEE. The trim removed 3 bases at V and 5 bases at J, leaving 10 bases unmatched. The CDR3 extends over 16 amino acids. The CDR3 DNA reads as TGTGCCAGCAGCGCCCGGCGGACTAGCACCCACAATGAGCAGTTCTTC. Translated: CASSARRTSTHNEQFF.

This clonotype counts as large. The rearrangement uses TRBV6-1 and TRBJ1-4; possibly TRBD1 for D (5 bases). Trimming removed 9 bases from V and 1 base from J, with 12 bases in between. The CDR3 loop spans 14 amino acids. The germline CDR1 and CDR2 sequences are MNHNS and SASEGT. The CDR3 sequence is CASSMGGTNEKLFF. The CDR3 DNA reads as TGTGCCAGTTCCATGGGGGGAACTAATGAAAAACTGTTTTTT.

Concerning this clonotype: The junction departs from germline at one end; a sequencing error may be responsible. The V and J genes are TRBV10-3 and TRBJ1-3; 9 nucleotides line up with TRBD1. The germline CDR1 and CDR2 sequences are ENHRY and SYGVKD. CDR3 length equals 15 residues. CDR3 in DNA: TGTGCCACCAGTCAGGGACAGGGCTCTGGAAACACCATATATTTT. This encodes CATSQGQGSGNTIYF.

This clonotype was seen only once. This chain joins TRBV18 and TRBJ2-5; no reliable D call. The CDR3 has 13 residues. Germline CDR1 KGHSH, CDR2 LQKENI. With 4 bases removed from V and 3 bases from J, the gap between germline ends came to 9 bases. The CDR3 DNA sequence: TGTGCCAGCTCACAAAACAGCGAAGAGACCCAGTACTTC. The encoded protein is CASSQNSEETQYF. The whole variable domain, remainder taken from reference TRBV18 and TRBJ2-5, is NAGVMQNPRHLVRRRGQEARLRCSPMKGHSHVYWYRQLPEEGLKFMVYLQKENIIDESGMPKERFSAEFPKEGPSILRIQQVVRGDSAAYFCASSQNSEETQYFGPGTRLLVL.

The chain is built from TRBV27 and TRBJ1-2; TRBD1 might be the D (5 bases). The CDR3 loop spans 15 amino acids. CDR1 and CDR2 from the germline V gene are MNHEY and SMNVEV (reference sequence). Trimming stripped 2 bases from V and 4 bases from J, with 14 bases between. In DNA, the CDR3 is TGTGCCAGCAGTTTAAGAAGCGACAGAGCCTATGGCTACACCTTC. Translated: CASSLRSDRAYGYTF.

The CDR3, as DNA: TGTGCCAGCAGTTTTCTCTCCGGGGCTGCTCGATCGGGCTACACCTTC. Protein product: CASSFLSGAARSGYTF. The chain links TRBV6-5 to TRBJ1-2; the D gene is possibly TRBD1 (5 bases). This CDR3 spans 16 amino acids. Germline lookup yields CDR1 MNHEY and CDR2 SVGAGI. Trimming pared 4 bases from V and 8 bases from J, leaving 23 bases between.